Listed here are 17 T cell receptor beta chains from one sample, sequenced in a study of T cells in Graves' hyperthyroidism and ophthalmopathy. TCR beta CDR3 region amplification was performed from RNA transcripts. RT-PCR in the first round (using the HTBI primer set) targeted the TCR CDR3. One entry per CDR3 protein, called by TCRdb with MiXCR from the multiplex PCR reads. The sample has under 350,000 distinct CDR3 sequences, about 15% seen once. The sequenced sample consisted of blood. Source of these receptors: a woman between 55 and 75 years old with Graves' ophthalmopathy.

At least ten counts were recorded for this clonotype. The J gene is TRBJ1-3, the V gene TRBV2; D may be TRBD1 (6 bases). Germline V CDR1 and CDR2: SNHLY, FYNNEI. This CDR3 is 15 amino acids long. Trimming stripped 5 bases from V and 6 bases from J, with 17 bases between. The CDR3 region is CASSKEQGTTNTIYF. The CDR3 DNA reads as TGTGCCAGCAGTAAGGAGCAGGGGACGACAAACACCATATATTTT.

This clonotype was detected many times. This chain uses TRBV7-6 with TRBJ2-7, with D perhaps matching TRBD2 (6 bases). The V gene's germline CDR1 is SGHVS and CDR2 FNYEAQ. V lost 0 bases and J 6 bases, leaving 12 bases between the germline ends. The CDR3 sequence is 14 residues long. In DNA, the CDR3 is TGTGCCAGCAGCTTAGCATGGGACTTTGGCGAGCAGTACTTC. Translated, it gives CASSLAWDFGEQYF.

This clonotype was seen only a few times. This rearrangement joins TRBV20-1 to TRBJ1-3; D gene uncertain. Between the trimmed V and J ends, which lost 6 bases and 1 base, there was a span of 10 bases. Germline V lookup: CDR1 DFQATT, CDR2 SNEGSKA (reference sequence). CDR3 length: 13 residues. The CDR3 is CSAWTVSGNTIYF. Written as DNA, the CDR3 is TGCAGTGCGTGGACTGTTTCTGGAAACACCATATATTTT.

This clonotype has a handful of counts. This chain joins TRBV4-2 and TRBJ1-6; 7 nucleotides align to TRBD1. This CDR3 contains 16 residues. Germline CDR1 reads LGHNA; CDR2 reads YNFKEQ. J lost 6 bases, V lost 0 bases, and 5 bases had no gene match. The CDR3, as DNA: TGTGCCAGCAGCCAAGATTTGGGACAGCCTAATTCACCCCTCCACTTT. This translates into CASSQDLGQPNSPLHF.

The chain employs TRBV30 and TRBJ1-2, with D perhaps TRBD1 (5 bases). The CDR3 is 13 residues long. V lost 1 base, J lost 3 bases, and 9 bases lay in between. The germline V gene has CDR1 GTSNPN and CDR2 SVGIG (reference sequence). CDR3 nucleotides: TGTGCCTGGAGTGGGGGCTGGGACTATGGCTACACCTTC. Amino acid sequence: CAWSGGWDYGYTF.

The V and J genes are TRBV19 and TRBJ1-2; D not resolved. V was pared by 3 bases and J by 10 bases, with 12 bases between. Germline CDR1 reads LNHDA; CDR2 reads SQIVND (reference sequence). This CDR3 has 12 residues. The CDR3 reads CASSMNRVFYTF. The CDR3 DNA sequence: TGTGCCAGTAGTATGAACCGGGTTTTCTACACCTTC.

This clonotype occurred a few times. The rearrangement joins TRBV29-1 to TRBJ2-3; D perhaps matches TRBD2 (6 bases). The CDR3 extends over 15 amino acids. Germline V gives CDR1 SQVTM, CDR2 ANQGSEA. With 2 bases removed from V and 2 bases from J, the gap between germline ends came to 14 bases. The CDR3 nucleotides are TGCAGCGTTGAAAGAGGGGCGGGAATCACAGATACGCAGTATTTT. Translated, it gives CSVERGAGITDTQYF.

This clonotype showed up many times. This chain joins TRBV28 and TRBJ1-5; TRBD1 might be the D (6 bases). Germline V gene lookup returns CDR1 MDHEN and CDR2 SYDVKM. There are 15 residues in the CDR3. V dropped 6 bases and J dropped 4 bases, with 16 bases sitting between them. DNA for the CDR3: TGTGCCAGCAGCAGATCGACAGGTTCAAATCAGCCCCAGCATTTT. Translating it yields CASSRSTGSNQPQHF.

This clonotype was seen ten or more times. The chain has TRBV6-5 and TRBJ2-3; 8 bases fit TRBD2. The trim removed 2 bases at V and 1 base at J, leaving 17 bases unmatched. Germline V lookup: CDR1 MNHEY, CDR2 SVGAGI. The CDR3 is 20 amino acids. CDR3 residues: CASSYIRLAGSVGGTDTQYF. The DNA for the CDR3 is TGTGCCAGCAGTTACATCCGGCTAGCGGGTTCAGTGGGAGGCACAGATACGCAGTATTTT.

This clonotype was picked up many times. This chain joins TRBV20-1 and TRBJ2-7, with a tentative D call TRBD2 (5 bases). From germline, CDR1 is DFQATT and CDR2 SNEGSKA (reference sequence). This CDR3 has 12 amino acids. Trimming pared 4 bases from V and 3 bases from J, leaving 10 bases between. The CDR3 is CSANGLYYEQYF. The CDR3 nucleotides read TGCAGTGCTAATGGACTTTACTACGAGCAGTACTTC.

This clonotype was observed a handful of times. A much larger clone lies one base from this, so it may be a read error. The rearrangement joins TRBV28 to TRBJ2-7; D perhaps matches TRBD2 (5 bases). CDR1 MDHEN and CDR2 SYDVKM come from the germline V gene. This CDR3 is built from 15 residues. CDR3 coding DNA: TGTGCCAGTCTAGGTCTAGGTGGGAGCTCCTACGAGCAGTGCTTC. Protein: CASLGLGGSSYEQCF.

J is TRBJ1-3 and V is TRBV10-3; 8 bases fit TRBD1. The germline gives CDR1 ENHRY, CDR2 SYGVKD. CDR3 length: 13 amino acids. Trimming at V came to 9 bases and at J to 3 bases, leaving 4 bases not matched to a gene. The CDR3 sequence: CAIQTGVGNTIYF. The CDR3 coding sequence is TGTGCCATTCAGACAGGGGTTGGAAACACCATATATTTT.

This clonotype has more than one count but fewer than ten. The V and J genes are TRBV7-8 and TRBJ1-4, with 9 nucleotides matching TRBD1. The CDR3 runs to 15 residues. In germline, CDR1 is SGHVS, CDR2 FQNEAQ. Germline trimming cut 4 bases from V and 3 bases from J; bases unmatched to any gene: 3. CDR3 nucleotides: TGTGCCAGCAGCTCATACAGGGGGCCTAATGAAAAACTGTTTTTT. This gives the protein CASSSYRGPNEKLFF.

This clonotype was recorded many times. CDR3 bases: TGTGCCAGCAGCCACACGGGACAGGGGTACGAGCAGTACTTC. It codes for CASSHTGQGYEQYF. The chain has TRBV3-1 and TRBJ2-7; the match to TRBD1 covers 10 bases. The germline CDR1 and CDR2 sequences are LGHDT and YNNKEL (reference sequence). V lost 3 bases and J lost 4; bases outside the gene matches: 3. The CDR3 spans 14 residues.

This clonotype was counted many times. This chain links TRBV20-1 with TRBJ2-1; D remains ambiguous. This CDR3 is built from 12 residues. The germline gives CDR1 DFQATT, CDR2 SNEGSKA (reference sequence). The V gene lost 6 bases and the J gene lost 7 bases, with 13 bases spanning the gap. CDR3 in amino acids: CSAAERVNEQFF. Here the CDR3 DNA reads TGCAGTGCAGCAGAGAGAGTGAATGAGCAGTTCTTC.

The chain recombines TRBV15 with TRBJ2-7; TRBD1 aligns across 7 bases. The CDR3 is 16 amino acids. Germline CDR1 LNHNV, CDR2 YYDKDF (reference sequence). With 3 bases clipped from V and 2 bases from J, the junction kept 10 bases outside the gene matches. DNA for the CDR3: TGTGCCACCAGCAGCGACATGGACAGGAACACCTACGAGCAGTACTTC. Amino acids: CATSSDMDRNTYEQYF.

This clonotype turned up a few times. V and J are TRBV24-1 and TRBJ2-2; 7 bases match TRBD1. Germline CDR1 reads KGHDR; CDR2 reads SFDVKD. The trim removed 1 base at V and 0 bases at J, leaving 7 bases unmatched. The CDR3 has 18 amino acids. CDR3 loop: CATSDLPAQGSNTGELFF. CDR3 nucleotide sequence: TGTGCCACCAGTGATTTACCGGCACAGGGGTCGAACACCGGGGAGCTGTTTTTT.